This TCR beta chain was retrieved from a study of early T cells in non-severe SARS-CoV-2 infection. At the level of the study: Chains stayed unpaired after sequencing of bulk RNA from unsorted whole blood.

Whole-study findings and limits: VDJdb matching, biased toward anti-spike CD8 responses, missed private and CD4 specificities.

This clonotype was detected many times. The antigen remains unidentified. This CDR3 contains 13 residues. Germline assignment: CDR1 MDHEN and CDR2 SYDVKM. Trimming left V 6 bases short and J 4 bases short, with 12 bases between. In the library, individual cDNA molecules carried attached unique molecular identifiers. MiXCR was run by TCRdb on the 5' RACE reads, yielding one entry per CDR3 protein. The sample has 100,000 to 130,000 distinct CDR3 sequences; 9% to 13% are singletons. The rearrangement uses TRBV28 and TRBJ1-2; D is ambiguous. The sample consisted of whole blood. This receptor was obtained from an adult who was a healthcare worker with PCR-confirmed SARS-CoV-2 infection or an uninfected control (not recorded which). CDR3 sequence: CASSLSNSYGYTF. The DNA for the CDR3 is TGTGCCAGCAGCCTATCCAACAGCTATGGCTACACCTTC.